Included here is one T cell receptor (beta chain) sequence, with context. This clone's antigen is unknown. The sample holds no much larger clone one base away, and base qualities are not on file. The same CDR3 arises from other DNA sequences in this sample as well. These data belong to a study of blood T cell repertoires in COVID-19 (dated by TCRdb to 2019 to 2021). Notes on the research overall: Samples covering the acute and convalescent phases of COVID-19 were provided by collaborators in the United States, Italy and Spain. Sample metadata almost always included a de-identified subject ID, COVID-19 status, age in years and sex. A freely available public database, intended as a resource for researchers studying the immune response to SARS-CoV-2, is where the repertoires were released. Where available, HLA class I and class II types were taken from metadata supplied by the sample provider and were not determined by assay-based typing. The prospective study material was composed of cDNA or gDNA derived from T cells, B-cell-depleted T cells, or PBMCs. Subjects who had been exposed to COVID-19, were actively infected with it, or had recovered from it provided the deeply sampled blood TCRbeta repertoires that made up the dataset. The samples were drawn from two sources: the first 160 participants of the ongoing ImmuneRACE study, and over 950 subjects contributed by 6 global collaborators.

Here is what the overall study found, with its caveats: The quantity of clinical and demographic metadata differed by source and by participant and was supplied without curation.

Trimming costs V 4 bases and J 2 bases, and their ends lie 12 bases apart. The germline V gene yields SGHRS for CDR1 and YFSETQ for CDR2. The CDR3 goes from the cysteine to the phenylalanine over 15 residues. This entry keeps only the CDR3 DNA: 45 bases, framed from base 1. The collaborating institutions used their own protocols to collect whole blood in K2EDTA tubes. For TCRbeta analysis, collaborators shipped samples in one of three forms: frozen whole blood, isolated PBMCs, or DNA extracted from either of those sample types. TCRbeta CDR3 regions were amplified from genomic DNA by means of the immunoSEQ Assay, a bias-controlled multiplex PCR. The authors processed their data as follows. Nucleated cell counts per sample were estimated from amplification of reference gene primers within the assay. To quantify the absolute abundance of each unique TCRbeta CDR3 rearrangement, sequence reads were collapsed and filtered. For each sample, productive Simpson clonality was calculated as the square root of Simpson's diversity index over productive rearrangements. This is the immuneACCESS table as TCRdb keeps it, with only in-frame sequences that have V and J called. A part of the clones is gone; compared with another copy, unresolved V genes explain less than half, and the rest is unexplained. That table is the source of V, J and clone size, and D and trimming were worked out from the DNA. The sample table contains 200,000 or so clones; only one count was recorded for just under 85% of them. The ten largest account for 6.9% of the sample.

The material sequenced was peripheral blood. The source is a human donor with acute or convalescent COVID-19. The donor label of this sample is uncertain. Here the chain combines TRBV5-1 and TRBJ2-2; possibly the D gene is TRBD2, per 6 matching bases. The sequence in DNA is TGCGCCAGCAGCGGCGGGACTTCCAACACCGGGGAGCTGTTTTTT. This translates into CASSGGTSNTGELFF.